This note documents a single T cell receptor (beta chain) sequence. The antigen is undetermined. One base away lies a much larger clone, so this may be a sequencing read error. This sample is part of a study of T cell repertoires in cytomegalovirus infection. Study background: As its CMV epitopes, the study selected recently identified HLA-C-restricted and well-studied HLA-B-restricted targets.

TCRdb reanalysed the reads using MiXCR and keeps one entry per CDR3 protein. The profile shows 680,000 or so distinct CDR3 sequences, around 35% of them singletons. The CDR3 covers 14 residues. CDR1 and CDR2 (germline): SGHTA, FQGNSA. The V and J ends lost 5 bases and 1 base, in that order; junction bases with no gene match: 4. V is TRBV7-2 and J is TRBJ2-5; 7 bases are shared with TRBD1. Sequenced here: cultured PBMCs, sampled from culture after CMV antigen stimulation. The receptor's source is a human donor in good health (CMV status not recorded). Some clones in this sample may be carry-over from other donors' samples. The DNA of the CDR3 is TGTGCCAGCAGCGCAGACAGGGCCCAAGAGACCCAGTACTTC. Protein product: CASSADRAQETQYF.